The 24 T cell receptor beta chains presented below share a single source sample, sequenced in a study of STAT5B mutations in CD4+ large granular lymphocyte leukemia (dated by TCRdb to between 2021 and 2024). Preparation of the library involved the immunoSEQ multiplex PCR assay. TCRdb took over this immuneACCESS table, retaining in-frame rearrangements with V and J assigned. Such tables are incomplete; in checked studies, under half of the missing clones stem from an unresolved V gene, and the remainder is unexplained. This sample comprises about 40,000 clones, about 81% of them detected only once. 0.35% of the sample is taken by the ten largest. The source material was CD4+ T cells from blood buffy coats. These receptors all stem from a human donor in good health.

The V gene is TRBV2, the J gene TRBJ1-1, with D uncertain. Germline V lookup: CDR1 SNHLY, CDR2 FYNNEI. There are 13 residues in the CDR3. Between the trimmed V and J ends, which lost 1 base and 5 bases, there was a span of 8 bases. CDR3 residues: CASSEGDWTEAFF. In DNA form, the CDR3 reads TGTGCCAGCAGTGAAGGGGATTGGACTGAAGCTTTCTTT.

J is TRBJ2-5 and V is TRBV6-5, with D tentatively TRBD2 (6 bases). Germline V gene lookup returns CDR1 MNHEY and CDR2 SVGAGI. This CDR3 is built from 16 residues. Trimming cost V 4 bases and J 0 bases, with 15 bases left between them. The CDR3, as DNA: TGTGCCAGCAGTTCGCTTTCCGCGGGGAACCAAGAGACCCAGTACTTC. This sequence encodes CASSSLSAGNQETQYF.

On this clone: One end of the junction varies from germline; a read error may be responsible. The chain recombines TRBV7-8 with TRBJ2-5; 15 bases fit TRBD2. Germline CDR1 and CDR2: SGHVS and FQNEAQ. The CDR3 is 19 amino acids. The CDR3 here is CASSLGRTSGGAVRETQYF. CDR3 DNA sequence: TGTGCCAGCAGTTTAGGCAGGACTAGCGGGGGGGCGGTTCGAGAGACCCAGTACTTC.

The V and J genes are TRBV29-1 and TRBJ2-4, with D perhaps TRBD1 (6 bases). The CDR3 extends over 12 amino acids. Germline CDR1 reads SQVTM; CDR2 reads ANQGSEA. Trimming took off 6 bases at V and 8 bases at J, with 14 bases between the two ends. In DNA, the CDR3 is TGCAGCGTCTGGACAGAGCGAGACATTCAGTACTTC. It yields the protein CSVWTERDIQYF.

V usage is TRBV5-1 and J usage is TRBJ2-2, with 11 bases identical to TRBD1. Trimming removed 4 bases from V and 6 bases from J; junction bases left unmatched: 8. Germline lookup yields CDR1 SGHRS and CDR2 YFSETQ. The CDR3 is 16 amino acids. CDR3 protein: CASSAWTGGAAGELFF. The CDR3 DNA reads as TGCGCCAGCAGCGCTTGGACAGGGGGCGCGGCCGGGGAGCTGTTTTTT.

This chain joins TRBV7-9 and TRBJ1-1, with 8 bases aligning to TRBD1. The CDR3 loop spans 12 amino acids. J lost 10 bases, V lost 5 bases, and 6 bases had no gene match. CDR1 and CDR2 from the germline V gene are SEHNR and FQNEAQ (reference sequence). CDR3 residues: CASSDIGQGAFF. The CDR3, as DNA: TGTGCCAGCAGCGACATCGGACAGGGAGCTTTCTTT.

The chain employs TRBV6-5 and TRBJ2-1, with TRBD2 identical over 7 bases. This CDR3 has 14 amino acids. Unmatched junction bases numbered 9, after V lost 5 bases and J lost 8 bases. CDR1 is MNHEY and CDR2 is SVGAGI in the germline V gene. CDR3 residues: CASSALGGDDEQFF. CDR3 in DNA: TGTGCCAGCAGTGCCTTGGGGGGGGACGATGAGCAGTTCTTC.

The chain has TRBV5-4 and TRBJ2-1; D remains ambiguous. CDR3 size: 16 residues. The V and J ends lost 2 bases and 5 bases respectively, with 17 bases between them. CDR1 is SGHNT and CDR2 is YYREEE in the germline V gene (reference sequence). CDR3 in DNA: TGTGCCAGCAGCTTTTTGGCCCAGACCCGAGACAATGAGCAGTTCTTC. Encoded protein: CASSFLAQTRDNEQFF.

CDR3 region: CASRGTGSNEQFF. The CDR3 nucleotides read TGTGCCAGTAGAGGGACAGGGTCAAATGAGCAGTTCTTC. The J gene is TRBJ2-1, the V gene TRBV19; 9 nucleotides match TRBD1. Germline loops: CDR1 LNHDA, CDR2 SQIVND (reference sequence). With 6 bases clipped from V and 7 bases from J, the junction kept 4 bases outside the gene matches. This CDR3 is built from 13 residues.

This chain uses TRBV5-4 with TRBJ1-1; tentatively, D is TRBD1 (5 bases). In germline, CDR1 is SGHNT, CDR2 YYREEE (reference sequence). The CDR3 is 14 amino acids. V lost 0 bases to trimming and J lost 7 bases, with 13 bases between them. CDR3 sequence: CASSLGLAGVEAFF. As DNA, the CDR3 is TGTGCCAGCAGCTTGGGGTTAGCGGGGGTTGAAGCTTTCTTT.

This chain uses TRBV30 with TRBJ2-1; 9 bases match TRBD2. The V gene end was trimmed by 4 bases and the J gene end by 5 bases; junction bases not matched to a gene: 9. This CDR3 comprises 15 residues. Germline V gives CDR1 GTSNPN, CDR2 SVGIG (reference sequence). CDR3 loop: CAWISASGNNNEQFF. CDR3 nucleotide sequence: TGTGCCTGGATCTCTGCTAGCGGGAATAACAATGAGCAGTTCTTC.

The J gene is TRBJ2-5, the V gene TRBV4-1; 7 positions agree with TRBD2. The germline gives CDR1 MGHRA, CDR2 YSYEKL. CDR3 length: 16 residues. Trimming at V came to 0 bases and at J to 2 bases, leaving 6 bases not matched to a gene. CDR3 coding DNA: TGCGCCAGCAGCCAAGATTTTGTGGGGGGGCAAGAGACCCAGTACTTC. Protein product: CASSQDFVGGQETQYF.

The CDR3 DNA follows: TGTGCCAGTTCAGTCCAGGGCCCCGCAGATACGCAGTATTTT. Amino acids: CASSVQGPADTQYF. The chain joins TRBV19 to TRBJ2-3, with D perhaps matching TRBD1 (5 bases). The CDR3 is 14 residues long. The ends were cut back, 8 bases at V and 4 bases at J, with 16 bases in the middle. Germline V gene lookup returns CDR1 LNHDA and CDR2 SQIVND (reference sequence).

The V and J genes are TRBV2 and TRBJ1-3; D is possibly TRBD1 (5 bases). CDR1 and CDR2 from the germline V gene are SNHLY and FYNNEI. V was trimmed by 3 bases and J by 0 bases, leaving 12 bases between them. This CDR3 is built from 16 residues. This chain's CDR3 is CASSEQGHVSGNTIYF. The DNA for the CDR3 is TGTGCCAGCAGTGAGCAAGGACACGTCTCTGGAAACACCATATATTTT. The entire variable domain, with the rest obtained from reference TRBV2 and TRBJ1-3, is as follows: EPEVTQTPSHQVTQMGQEVILRCVPISNHLYFYWYRQILGQKVEFLVSFYNNEISEKSEIFDDQFSVERPDGSNFTLKIRSTKLEDSAMYFCASSEQGHVSGNTIYFGEGSWLTVV.

This chain connects TRBV10-2 to TRBJ2-1; D possibly corresponds to TRBD2 (6 bases). CDR3 length: 15 amino acids. CDR1 and CDR2 from the germline V gene are WSHSY and SAAADI. Trimming removed 3 bases at V and 0 bases at J, with 9 bases between. The CDR3: CASSDTGGSYNEQFF. In nucleotides, the CDR3 is TGCGCCAGCAGTGACACCGGGGGCTCCTACAATGAGCAGTTCTTC.

The rearrangement links TRBV5-1 to TRBJ2-2; D perhaps matches TRBD1 (6 bases). The CDR3 totals 16 residues. Trimming removed 0 bases from V and 0 bases from J, with 9 bases in between. Germline-derived CDR1 and CDR2 are SGHRS and YFSETQ. As DNA, the CDR3 is TGCGCCAGCAGCTTGGGGGGGCCCGCGAACACCGGGGAGCTGTTTTTT. This encodes CASSLGGPANTGELFF.

Only one count was recorded for this clone. V is TRBV6-1 and J is TRBJ1-3, with D unresolved. V was shortened by 1 base and J by 3 bases, with 10 bases between the two germline ends. CDR1 is MNHNS, CDR2 SASEGT, per germline. The CDR3 is made up of 15 amino acids. Here the CDR3 DNA reads TGTGCCAGCAGTGAAGAGGCATATGTTGGAAACACCATATATTTT. Its translation is CASSEEAYVGNTIYF.

V usage is TRBV27 and J usage is TRBJ1-2; the match to TRBD1 covers 7 bases. The ends lost 5 bases at V and 4 bases at J; junction bases unmatched: 16. Germline V lookup: CDR1 MNHEY, CDR2 SMNVEV (reference sequence). CDR3 length: 17 amino acids. Here the CDR3 DNA reads TGTGCCAGCAGTCGTACCGGGACAGAGATCCCTCCCTATGGCTACACCTTC. Translation gives CASSRTGTEIPPYGYTF.

This chain uses TRBV28 with TRBJ1-5; D gene ambiguous. V lost 6 bases and J 6 bases, leaving 15 bases between the germline ends. In germline, CDR1 is MDHEN, CDR2 SYDVKM. CDR3 length equals 14 residues. CDR3 DNA: TGTGCCAGCAGACTAGGACCGGAGGGTCAGCCCCAGCATTTT. This translates into CASRLGPEGQPQHF.

This clone was seen once. The chain links TRBV9 to TRBJ2-7; possible D gene TRBD2, 7 bases. V gave up 0 bases and J gave up 3 bases, with 16 bases separating them. Germline V gives CDR1 SGDLS, CDR2 YYNGEE. The CDR3 is 16 residues long. CDR3 in DNA: TGTGCCAGCAGCGTAGGGGGGGGCTTCGGAAGCTACGAGCAGTACTTC. As protein: CASSVGGGFGSYEQYF.

The chain carries TRBV5-5 and TRBJ2-1, with TRBD2 as a possible D gene (5 bases). The CDR3 is 15 residues long. The V gene's germline CDR1 is SGHKS and CDR2 YYEKEE (reference sequence). V was trimmed by 4 bases and J by 3 bases, leaving 14 bases between them. For the CDR3, the DNA is TGTGCCAGCAGCCACGCAGCGCGGGTCTACAATGAGCAGTTCTTC. Its translation is CASSHAARVYNEQFF. The whole variable domain, filled in from reference TRBV5-5 and TRBJ2-1, reads DAGVTQSPTHLIKTRGQQVTLRCSPISGHKSVSWYQQVLGQGPQFIFQYYEKEERGRGNFPDRFSARQFPNYSSELNVNALLLGDSALYLCASSHAARVYNEQFFGPGTRLTVL.

This rearrangement joins TRBV19 to TRBJ2-5; 10 bases fit TRBD1. J lost 4 bases, V lost 5 bases, and 4 bases had no gene match. Germline V CDR1 and CDR2: LNHDA, SQIVND (reference sequence). This CDR3 is built from 14 residues. CDR3 protein: CASSGDRGRETQYF. CDR3 DNA: TGTGCCAGTAGTGGGGACAGGGGCCGAGAGACCCAGTACTTC.

The chain recombines TRBV6-5 with TRBJ1-2; tentatively, D is TRBD1 (6 bases). Trimming removed 6 bases from V and 4 bases from J, with 15 bases in between. Germline CDR1 reads MNHEY; CDR2 reads SVGAGI. The CDR3 spans 14 residues. The CDR3 reads CASRDLTGTYGYTF. The CDR3 region has the DNA TGTGCCAGCAGGGATTTAACAGGGACCTATGGCTACACCTTC.

J is TRBJ2-2 and V is TRBV11-1, with unresolved D. The ends were cut back, 5 bases at V and 0 bases at J, with 16 bases in the middle. This CDR3 contains 17 residues. Germline lookup yields CDR1 SGHAT and CDR2 FQDESV (reference sequence). This chain's CDR3 is CASSVGRWDTNTGELFF. The CDR3 nucleotides are TGTGCCAGCAGCGTAGGGCGGTGGGATACGAACACCGGGGAGCTGTTTTTT. Using reference TRBV11-1 and TRBJ2-2 for the parts outside the CDR3, the full variable domain is EAEVAQSPRYKITEKSQAVAFWCDPISGHATLYWYRQILGQGPELLVQFQDESVVDDSQLPKDRFSAERLKGVDSTLKIQPAELGDSAMYLCASSVGRWDTNTGELFFGEGSRLTVL.